Shown below are 5 T cell receptor beta chains from a single sample sequenced in a study of shared T cell receptors in the human thymus. The method was immunoSEQ multiplex PCR; TCRdb's version includes in-frame clones alone and lacks a portion of them. The table has some 640,000 clones, 70% to 90% seen once. The same data also went into a second study, on human thymus T cells.

The sample consisted of thymocytes. These receptors came from a boy under two years old with a congenital heart defect.

This chain connects TRBV19 to TRBJ2-5; TRBD1 might be the D (6 bases). Germline CDR1 LNHDA, CDR2 SQIVND (reference sequence). The V gene lost 6 bases and the J gene lost 4 bases, with 15 bases spanning the gap. This CDR3 has 14 amino acids. CDR3 residues: CASSNPPRGETQYF. The CDR3 DNA sequence: TGTGCCAGTAGCAACCCGCCCAGGGGAGAGACCCAGTACTTC.

CDR3 sequence (DNA): TGTGCCAGCAGCCCGAAGACTAGCGGGGGGGTTGACCTGGTAGATACGCAGTATTTT. Its translation is CASSPKTSGGVDLVDTQYF. J is TRBJ2-3 and V is TRBV7-3; TRBD2 matches at 14 bases. The J segment lost 5 bases and the V segment lost 5 bases, leaving 15 bases of the junction unmatched. The germline V gene encodes CDR1 SGHTA and CDR2 FQGTGA. This CDR3 is 19 amino acids long.

The chain combines TRBV4-1 with TRBJ1-3; possibly TRBD1 for D (5 bases). CDR3 length: 16 amino acids. The V gene lost 0 bases and the J gene lost 8 bases, with 17 bases spanning the gap. Per the germline V gene, CDR1 is MGHRA and CDR2 is YSYEKL. CDR3 protein: CASSQEDVGHGDTIYF. The CDR3 region has the DNA TGCGCCAGCAGCCAAGAAGATGTCGGACACGGCGACACCATATATTTT.

This clone has a single count. The chain joins TRBV10-3 to TRBJ2-3; tentatively, D is TRBD2 (5 bases). V shed 0 bases and J shed 0 bases, with 16 bases lying between them. This CDR3 region has 18 residues. Germline CDR1 ENHRY, CDR2 SYGVKD. CDR3 DNA sequence: TGTGCCATCAGTGAGTCCGGCGGAGGAGATGCTAGCACAGATACGCAGTATTTT. Its translation is CAISESGGGDASTDTQYF.

The chain combines TRBV23-1 with TRBJ1-2, with D possibly matching TRBD1 (5 bases). TRBV23-1 is filed as an ORF, its function uncertain. The V and J ends lost 0 bases and 7 bases respectively, with 15 bases between them. The CDR3 runs 15 residues. Here the CDR3 reads CASSQSDSWIGGYTF. The CDR3, as DNA: TGCGCCAGCAGTCAATCAGACAGTTGGATAGGTGGCTACACCTTC.